Below, one T cell receptor (beta chain) is given with its context. Germline CDR1 is MDHEN and CDR2 is SYDVKM. Trimming at V came to 2 bases and at J to 7 bases, leaving 2 bases not matched to a gene. The CDR3 runs 14 residues. This table comes from immunoSEQ multiplex PCR, and its TCRdb copy is limited to in-frame clones, with some not included. This sample carries 220,000 or so clones, 65% to 85% of them seen once, and the ten largest clones take approximately 6.6%. The data stem from a study of blood T cell repertoires in COVID-19. The age range of participants was roughly 18 to 90 years, with residence in about 25 US areas.

Sequences were obtained from PBMCs or T cells enriched from blood (not recorded which). The receptor was isolated from a woman aged 40 to 50 who had recovered from COVID-19. The genes are TRBV28 and TRBJ1-4; TRBD1 matches 9 bases. CDR3 sequence reads: CASSLGDRVEKLFF. As DNA, the CDR3 is TGTGCCAGCAGTTTAGGGGACAGGGTTGAAAAACTGTTTTTT.